These 22 T cell receptor beta chains came from one sample sequenced in a study of OX40 agonist ivuxolimab in advanced cancers. TCRdb's copy holds only in-frame clones and misses some; the assay was immunoSEQ multiplex PCR. The repertoire includes over 90,000 clones, about 90% of them detected once, and roughly 5.5% sits in the top ten. The source material was CD4+ or CD8+ T cells sorted from blood, sampled in a trial of the OX40 agonist ivuxolimab. Receptors originate from an adult with an advanced solid tumor such as melanoma, head and neck, liver or kidney cancer.

The chain is built from TRBV9 and TRBJ2-7, with a weak D call TRBD1 (6 bases). Germline CDR1 and CDR2: SGDLS and YYNGEE. V shed 4 bases and J shed 0 bases, with 11 bases lying between them. The CDR3 runs to 14 residues. CDR3 bases: TGTGCCAGCAGCTCCCGGGACAACTCCTACGAGCAGTACTTC. Protein product: CASSSRDNSYEQYF.

The V and J genes are TRBV7-9 and TRBJ2-5, with 9 positions matching TRBD2. Germline-derived CDR1 and CDR2 are SEHNR and FQNEAQ (reference sequence). Unmatched junction bases numbered 14, after V lost 5 bases and J lost 4 bases. This CDR3 is 17 amino acids long. This chain's CDR3 is CASSDGTSPTWAETQYF. The DNA of the CDR3 is TGTGCCAGCAGCGACGGGACTAGCCCCACTTGGGCAGAGACCCAGTACTTC.

The chain uses TRBV6-6 and TRBJ1-4; TRBD1 aligns across 8 bases. The germline V gene encodes CDR1 MNHNY and CDR2 SVGAGI (reference sequence). Unmatched junction bases numbered 3, after V lost 6 bases and J lost 3 bases. The CDR3 has 14 amino acids. The CDR3 sequence is CASRRTGPNEKLFF. The DNA of the CDR3 is TGTGCCAGCAGGAGGACAGGGCCTAATGAAAAACTGTTTTTT.

This sequence joins TRBV7-2 and TRBJ2-3; 8 nucleotides align to TRBD2. The CDR3 extends over 14 amino acids. V gave up 4 bases and J gave up 4 bases; unmatched junction bases: 4. Germline V CDR1 and CDR2: SGHTA, FQGNSA. The CDR3: CASSSHGRADTQYF. CDR3 nucleotides: TGTGCCAGCAGCTCCCACGGGAGGGCAGATACGCAGTATTTT. The whole variable domain, remainder taken from reference TRBV7-2 and TRBJ2-3, is GAGVSQSPSNKVTEKGKDVELRCDPISGHTALYWYRQSLGQGLEFLIYFQGNSAPDKSGLPSDRFSAERTGGSVSTLTIQRTQQEDSAVYLCASSSHGRADTQYFGPGTRLTVL.

This rearrangement joins TRBV5-1 to TRBJ2-5; TRBD1 matches 7 bases. The CDR3 extends over 16 amino acids. CDR1 and CDR2 (germline): SGHRS, YFSETQ. Trimming cost V 0 bases and J 4 bases; bases outside gene matches: 9. CDR3 nucleotides: TGCGCCAGCAGCTTGGAAAGTACAGGGGTAGCAGAGACCCAGTACTTC. As protein: CASSLESTGVAETQYF.

This clone was detected only a few times. The gene calls are TRBV7-9 and TRBJ1-2; D might be TRBD1 (6 bases). The CDR3 extends over 15 amino acids. From germline, CDR1 is SEHNR and CDR2 FQNEAQ (reference sequence). Trimming removed 4 bases at V and 5 bases at J, with 17 bases between. This CDR3 reads CASSSSQGFRYGYTF. The CDR3 bases are TGTGCCAGCAGCTCATCACAGGGTTTTCGTTATGGCTACACCTTC.

The CDR3 sequence is CASEGQGHEKLFF. The CDR3 nucleotides are TGTGCCAGCGAGGGACAGGGTCACGAAAAACTGTTTTTT. J is TRBJ1-4 and V is TRBV6-4, with TRBD1 matching 9 bases. This CDR3 comprises 13 residues. Trimming at V came to 8 bases and at J to 8 bases, leaving 6 bases not matched to a gene. The germline V gene encodes CDR1 MRHNA and CDR2 SNTAGT.

This rearrangement joins TRBV6-1 to TRBJ2-7; D is possibly TRBD2 (8 bases). Trimming cost V 6 bases and J 2 bases, with 17 bases left between them. Looked up from germline, CDR1 is MNHNS and CDR2 is SASEGT. This CDR3 region has 15 residues. The CDR3 here is CASRAGGSGTYEQYF. The CDR3 nucleotides read TGTGCCAGCAGGGCAGGGGGTAGCGGGACCTACGAGCAGTACTTC.

The rearrangement joins TRBV30 to TRBJ1-5; D gene unclear. The CDR3 spans 14 residues. The V gene lost 3 bases and the J gene lost 6 bases, with 15 bases spanning the gap. CDR1 and CDR2 (germline): GTSNPN, SVGIG (reference sequence). The DNA for the CDR3 is TGTGCCTGGAGCCCGGTGGCCGGTGGTCAGCCCCAGCATTTT. Translation: CAWSPVAGGQPQHF. Drawing the rest from reference TRBV30 and TRBJ1-5, the complete variable domain is SQTIHQWPATLVQPVGSPLSLECTVEGTSNPNLYWYRQAAGRGLQLLFYSVGIGQISSEVPQNLSASRPQDRQFILSSKKLLLSDSGFYLCAWSPVAGGQPQHFGDGTRLSIL.

The chain combines TRBV7-3 with TRBJ2-3; D remains ambiguous. The germline V gene encodes CDR1 SGHTA and CDR2 FQGTGA. The CDR3 has 13 residues. Trimming cost V 3 bases and J 9 bases, with 13 bases left between them. This CDR3 reads CASSLKVERTQYF. The CDR3 DNA follows: TGTGCCAGCAGCTTGAAGGTCGAAAGGACGCAGTATTTT. The full variable domain, in which reference TRBV7-3 and TRBJ2-3 provide the parts outside the CDR3, is GAGVSQTPSNKVTEKGKYVELRCDPISGHTALYWYRQSLGQGPEFLIYFQGTGAADDSGLPNDRFFAVRPEGSVSTLKIQRTERGDSAVYLCASSLKVERTQYFGPGTRLTVL.

The table lists this clone with a count of one. This chain uses TRBV4-2 with TRBJ2-7; D gene uncertain. V lost 1 base to trimming and J lost 2 bases, with 12 bases between them. CDR1 is LGHNA and CDR2 is YNFKEQ in the germline V gene. CDR3 size: 15 residues. Here the CDR3 reads CASSQGSSSPYEQYF. Here the CDR3 DNA reads TGTGCCAGCAGCCAAGGGAGCAGTTCCCCCTACGAGCAGTACTTC.

The chain joins TRBV2 to TRBJ2-3, with D perhaps matching TRBD1 (6 bases). Germline V gene data show CDR1 as SNHLY and CDR2 as FYNNEI. V was pared by 3 bases and J by 6 bases, with 10 bases between. This CDR3 is 13 amino acids long. The CDR3 bases are TGTGCCAGCAGTGAGGACAGCTCGGATACGCAGTATTTT. This gives the protein CASSEDSSDTQYF.

The chain uses TRBV30 and TRBJ1-1; perhaps TRBD1 as D (5 bases). V gave up 4 bases and J gave up 4 bases, with 13 bases separating them. CDR1 is GTSNPN and CDR2 is SVGIG in the germline V gene (reference sequence). This CDR3 has 13 amino acids. For the CDR3, the DNA is TGTGCCTGGATGGGGCCTCAAAGCACTGAAGCTTTCTTT. Translated: CAWMGPQSTEAFF.

The chain couples TRBV19 to TRBJ1-1, with 9 bases that match TRBD1. CDR1 and CDR2 (germline): LNHDA, SQIVND (reference sequence). The CDR3 extends over 12 amino acids. V gave up 6 bases and J gave up 10 bases; unmatched junction bases: 6. CDR3 bases: TGTGCCAGTAGCGGGACAGGGTACAGAGCTTTCTTT. Amino acid sequence: CASSGTGYRAFF.

The chain has TRBV20-1 and TRBJ2-7; D is undetermined. The CDR3 runs 11 residues. In germline, CDR1 is DFQATT, CDR2 SNEGSKA (reference sequence). V was trimmed by 3 bases and J by 6 bases, leaving 9 bases between them. The DNA of the CDR3 is TGCAGTGCTAGGCGGACGGTCGAGCAGTACTTC. It yields the protein CSARRTVEQYF.

This chain uses TRBV18 with TRBJ1-1; TRBD1 aligns across 9 bases. The CDR3 covers 15 residues. J gave up 3 bases and V 8 bases, and 10 bases lay outside the gene matches. Germline CDR1 is KGHSH and CDR2 is LQKENI. The CDR3 loop is CASVPNRGQDTEAFF. Here the CDR3 DNA reads TGTGCCAGCGTCCCTAACAGGGGGCAGGACACTGAAGCTTTCTTT.

The rearrangement joins TRBV5-1 to TRBJ2-1; 7 bases line up with TRBD1. CDR3 length equals 15 residues. The junction had 1 base not matched to a gene; V was cut back by 1 base and J by 0 bases. The V gene's germline CDR1 is SGHRS and CDR2 YFSETQ. The CDR3 loop is CASSLTGDSYNEQFF. CDR3 DNA: TGCGCCAGCAGCTTGACAGGGGACTCCTACAATGAGCAGTTCTTC.

This clone has just one count. The V and J genes are TRBV5-1 and TRBJ1-3; D uncertain. This CDR3 is 13 amino acids long. CDR1 SGHRS and CDR2 YFSETQ come from the germline V gene. V lost 7 bases and J lost 0, with 8 bases in between. Here the CDR3 reads CASSDGSGNTIYF. The CDR3 region has the DNA TGCGCCAGCTCCGACGGCTCTGGAAACACCATATATTTT.

The chain combines TRBV9 with TRBJ2-3; D is ambiguous. CDR1 is SGDLS, CDR2 YYNGEE, per germline. The CDR3 extends over 13 amino acids. V was trimmed by 4 bases and J by 4 bases, leaving 10 bases between them. DNA for the CDR3: TGTGCCAGCAGCAAAAGACCGGCAGATACGCAGTATTTT. Its protein is CASSKRPADTQYF.

This chain joins TRBV5-4 and TRBJ2-2; weak D call: TRBD2 (5 bases). The germline CDR1 and CDR2 sequences are SGHNT and YYREEE (reference sequence). V lost 5 bases to trimming and J lost 0 bases, with 11 bases between them. The CDR3 spans 15 residues. The CDR3, as DNA: TGTGCCAGCAGGGAAGGAGGCCCGAACACCGGGGAGCTGTTTTTT. It encodes CASREGGPNTGELFF.

The rearrangement links TRBV6-1 to TRBJ1-2, with 9 bases fitting TRBD1. CDR1 is MNHNS, CDR2 SASEGT, per germline. The CDR3 spans 17 residues. V shed 2 bases, J shed 4 bases, and the junction held 11 bases outside the gene matches. The CDR3 reads CASSEFGTGFFRYGYTF. As DNA, the CDR3 is TGTGCCAGCAGTGAATTTGGGACAGGGTTTTTTCGCTATGGCTACACCTTC.

The chain combines TRBV18 with TRBJ1-1, with 10 bases aligning to TRBD1. The CDR3 extends over 14 amino acids. J lost 4 bases, V lost 1 base, and 0 bases had no gene match. Looked up from germline, CDR1 is KGHSH and CDR2 is LQKENI. Written as DNA, the CDR3 is TGTGCCAGCTCACCACGGACAGGGGGCACTGAAGCTTTCTTT. Protein sequence: CASSPRTGGTEAFF.